The rows below give T cell receptor beta chains drawn from one sample of a study of T cell repertoires in MIS-A myocarditis. Data came from immunoSEQ multiplex PCR; TCRdb stores just in-frame clones and leaves some out. The profile shows over 9,000 clones, about 83% of them singletons. Sequencing used right ventricle heart tissue obtained at autopsy. The receptors were gathered from a man aged 18 to 30 with fulminant myocarditis from multisystem inflammatory syndrome in adults (MIS-A) after COVID-19. The CDR3 runs from the conserved cysteine through the conserved F or W. A D gene is named only where the DNA matches it firmly. The size of a clone is reported for some rows only, either as once, few or many, or as a class for expanded clones.

j_call clone_size v_call d_call cdr3_nt cdr3_aa
TRBJ2-7 . TRBV28 . TGTGCCAGCAGTTTATCGAGCGGAGTACGTGGGCAGTACTTC CASSLSSGVRGQYF
TRBJ2-7 . TRBV15 . TGTGCCACCAGCAGAGATACTCCCTACGAGCAGTACTTC CATSRDTPYEQYF
TRBJ1-1 . TRBV5-5 TRBD1 TGTGCCAGCAGCTTGGCCTGGGACAGGGGACCCCTGGGCACTGAAGCTTTCTTT CASSLAWDRGPLGTEAFF
TRBJ2-3 . TRBV11-1 TRBD1 TGTGCCAGCAGCGTCTACAGGGGGCTAATCACAGATACGCAGTATTTT CASSVYRGLITDTQYF
TRBJ1-1 . TRBV4-1 TRBD1 TGCGCCAGCAGCCAAGATTGGGAGACAGGGTTCTCTGGCTCCGAAAGGGCTTTCTTT CASSQDWETGFSGSERAFF
TRBJ2-3 few TRBV7-9 TRBD2 TGTGCCAGTTCGACTAGCGGGAACACAGATACGCAGTATTTT CASSTSGNTDTQYF
TRBJ2-7 . TRBV19 . TGTGCCAGTAGTATCGGCTCTGGCCGCACCTACGAGCAGTACTTC CASSIGSGRTYEQYF
TRBJ1-3 . TRBV27 TRBD1 TGTGCCAGCAGCCTTGCCCCAAGACAGGGGTATTCTGGAAACACCATATATTTT CASSLAPRQGYSGNTIYF
TRBJ1-1 few TRBV7-8 . TGTGCCAGCAGCTTCTCGAAGAACACTGAAGCTTTCTTT CASSFSKNTEAFF
TRBJ2-3 . TRBV28 . TGTGCCAGCAGTTTAGGAGATACGCAGTATTTT CASSLGDTQYF
TRBJ1-1 . TRBV7-9 . TGTGCCAGCAGCTTAGTTATTGGAGAGAACACTGAAGCTTTCTTT CASSLVIGENTEAFF
TRBJ1-2 . TRBV7-8 . TGTGCCAGCAGCCTAACCGGGGACGACTATGGCTACACCTTC CASSLTGDDYGYTF
TRBJ1-2 . TRBV7-6 . TGTGCCAGCAGCTTAGGGCCAGGGCCATTTGGCTACACCTTC CASSLGPGPFGYTF
TRBJ2-5 few TRBV28 . TGTGCCAGCAAAGGGGGGGGGATTCAAGAGACCCAGTACTTC CASKGGGIQETQYF
TRBJ1-3 . TRBV12-2 . TGTGCAAGTCGCCCTGTGCGGGGAGAAGAAAACACCATATATTTT CASRPVRGEENTIYF
TRBJ2-4 . TRBV19 TRBD1 TGTGCCAGTAGTATGGCAGGGGGAAACATTCAGTACTTC CASSMAGGNIQYF
TRBJ2-3 . TRBV27 TRBD2 TGTGCCAGCAGTTTTACTAGCGCAGATACGCAGTATTTT CASSFTSADTQYF
TRBJ2-7 . TRBV5-6 TRBD1 TGTGCCAGCAGTTATAGACAGGGGATAGGCGAGCAGTACTTC CASSYRQGIGEQYF
TRBJ1-1 . TRBV28 . TGTGCCAGCAGACGCAGGGACATGAACACTGAAGCTTTCTTT CASRRRDMNTEAFF
TRBJ1-5 . TRBV7-2 . TGTGCCAGCAGCTTAGACCTTAATCAGCCCCAGCATTTT CASSLDLNQPQHF
TRBJ1-6 once TRBV2 . TGTGCCAGCAGTGGCACCAGCTCCTATAATTCACCCCTCCACTTT CASSGTSSYNSPLHF
TRBJ1-1 few TRBV6-5 . TGTGCCAGCAAACGCGGAGGGAACACTGAAGCTTTCTTT CASKRGGNTEAFF
TRBJ1-5 . TRBV24-1 . TGTGCCACCAGTGAGTCAGGTTCTCATCAGCCCCAGCATTTT CATSESGSHQPQHF
TRBJ2-3 . TRBV18 . TGTGCCAGCTCCACTGACCCGATGAGTCTTGGTACGCAGTATTTT CASSTDPMSLGTQYF
TRBJ2-7 . TRBV7-8 . TGTGCCAGCAGCGTACAGGGTACAGCCAAGTACGAGCAGTACTTC CASSVQGTAKYEQYF
TRBJ2-1 . TRBV27 . TGTGCCAGCACAGGCAGGGTCGTCAATGAGCAGTTCTTC CASTGRVVNEQFF
TRBJ2-1 . TRBV7-9 . TGTGCCAGCAGCCAGGGACCCTATTACAATGAGCAGTTCTTC CASSQGPYYNEQFF